This TCR beta chain was identified during a study of beta chain features in type 1 diabetes. Study observations and caveats: Any role of HLA type in TCRB rearrangement remained unresolved here. Among all four CD4+ subsets, Type 1 diabetes patients had TCRB CDR3s that were moderately but significantly shorter.

Germline V gene lookup returns CDR1 SQVTM and CDR2 ANQGSEA. There are 12 residues in the CDR3. The J segment lost 5 bases and the V segment lost 3 bases, leaving 2 bases of the junction unmatched. What was sequenced were expressed TCRB transcripts, since all of the isolated RNA had been reverse transcribed. Profiling relied on immunoSEQ multiplex PCR, and the TCRdb table lists in-frame clones only, not all of them. The profile shows approximately 130,000 clones, approximately 15% of them singletons. About this clone itself: Antigen unknown.

Sorting based on CD45RO/CCR7/CD25/CD127/CD95/CD27 separated CD4+ naive, central memory, regulatory and stem cell-like memory cells. Source material: central memory CD4+ T cells from blood. The genes are TRBV29-1 and TRBJ1-1; 8 nucleotides agree with TRBD1. The clonotype was recovered from a man between 18 and 35 years old with type 1 diabetes. Here the CDR3 DNA reads TGCAGCGTTGACAGGGGGCGAACTGAAGCTTTCTTT. This sequence encodes CSVDRGRTEAFF.